This record covers a single T cell receptor (beta chain). V was clipped by 9 bases and J by 8 bases, with 8 bases between them. CDR1 LNHDA and CDR2 SQIVND come from the germline V gene (reference sequence). CDR3 size: 10 residues. The data were obtained in a study of blood T cell repertoires in COVID-19. Per the original methods: Estimated nucleated cell counts came from reference gene primer amplification. The table came from immunoSEQ multiplex PCR; TCRdb's copy has only in-frame clones and leaves some out. Clone size and the V and J calls come from that table; the DNA yielded D and trimming. The table has hundreds of thousands of clones, 80% to 90% seen once.

The sequenced sample was peripheral blood. V is TRBV19 and J is TRBJ2-1; possibly TRBD2 for D (6 bases). The receptor comes from a woman between 25 and 40 years old with active or convalescent COVID-19. The CDR3, as DNA: TGTGCCAGCTGGGGGGATGAGCAGTTCTTC. This codes for CASWGDEQFF.